Listed here are 12 T cell receptor beta chains from one sample, sequenced in a study of cytomegalovirus exposure and HLA in healthy donors. The PCR used 60 Vbeta and 13 Jbeta primers. The protocol was immunoSEQ multiplex PCR, while the TCRdb copy is restricted to in-frame clones and leaves out a portion. The sample holds around 170,000 clones, roughly 80% seen once. The sample taken for sequencing was PBMCs. The receptors originated from a man in his fifties or sixties in good health and CMV-seronegative.

The J gene is TRBJ1-1, the V gene TRBV7-8; D gene unclear. CDR1 and CDR2 (germline): SGHVS, FQNEAQ. This CDR3 contains 13 residues. V shed 9 bases and J shed 7 bases, with 18 bases lying between them. The CDR3 region has the DNA TGTGCCAGTTCTCATGGGCCAGGCATTGAAGCTTTCTTT. Translated: CASSHGPGIEAFF.

This rearrangement joins TRBV5-4 to TRBJ2-1; the D gene is possibly TRBD1 (5 bases). The CDR3 spans 13 residues. CDR1 is SGHNT and CDR2 is YYREEE in the germline V gene (reference sequence). The V end lost 2 bases, the J end lost 6 bases, and 9 bases lay between the germline ends. This CDR3 reads CASSFQGSNEQFF. The CDR3 region has the DNA TGTGCCAGCAGCTTTCAGGGTAGCAATGAGCAGTTCTTC.

This chain links TRBV14 with TRBJ1-6; 8 bases are a match to TRBD1. With V trimmed by 4 bases and J by 5 bases, 7 bases remained unmatched. The V gene's germline CDR1 is SGHDN and CDR2 FVKESK. The CDR3 spans 16 residues. This CDR3 is CASSPPRQGNNSPLHF. Written as DNA, the CDR3 is TGTGCCAGCAGCCCGCCGAGACAGGGGAATAATTCACCCCTCCACTTT.

This clone appeared a single time. CDR3 nucleotide sequence: TGTGCCAGCAGCCTGGCCCCAGGGGGAGAAGAGCAGTACTTC. Translated: CASSLAPGGEEQYF. J is TRBJ2-7 and V is TRBV7-8; 7 positions match TRBD1. V gave up 5 bases and J gave up 7 bases; unmatched junction bases: 11. The CDR3 has 14 residues. The germline gives CDR1 SGHVS, CDR2 FQNEAQ.

This clone was seen only a few times. This chain joins TRBV7-9 and TRBJ2-3; D remains unclear. Trimming shortened V by 5 bases and J by 5 bases, and 17 bases separated the two germline ends. Looked up from germline, CDR1 is SEHNR and CDR2 is FQNEAQ (reference sequence). The CDR3 runs to 15 residues. The CDR3 DNA sequence: TGTGCCAGCAGCCGAACTGACTCCAGAGGAGATACGCAGTATTTT. Its protein is CASSRTDSRGDTQYF.

To note about this clone: The sample carries other DNA sequences with the same CDR3. The V gene is TRBV7-2, the J gene TRBJ2-7, with 9 bases identical to TRBD1. CDR3 length: 15 amino acids. J lost 2 bases, V lost 5 bases, and 7 bases had no gene match. In germline, CDR1 is SGHTA, CDR2 FQGNSA. The CDR3 spells CASSLGTGSPYEQYF. CDR3 coding DNA: TGTGCCAGCAGCCTGGGGACAGGGTCCCCCTACGAGCAGTACTTC.

There are a few counts of this clone. The chain has TRBV5-1 and TRBJ1-1; TRBD1 aligns across 7 bases. Germline values: CDR1 SGHRS, CDR2 YFSETQ. V lost 4 bases, J lost 2 bases, and 5 bases stayed unmatched. CDR3 size: 14 residues. For the CDR3, the DNA is TGCGCCAGCAGCGCAGGGACAGTTAACACTGAAGCTTTCTTT. Translated, it gives CASSAGTVNTEAFF.

The V and J genes are TRBV11-2 and TRBJ2-7, with D possibly being TRBD2 (5 bases). The V gene's germline CDR1 is SGHAT and CDR2 FQNNGV. The ends were cut back, 1 base at V and 0 bases at J, with 7 bases in the middle. This CDR3 is built from 14 residues. CDR3 DNA: TGTGCCAGCAGCTTAGTTCGGGGCTCCTACGAGCAGTACTTC. Translated, it gives CASSLVRGSYEQYF.

The chain has TRBV6-5 and TRBJ1-2; D gene unclear. The CDR3 contains 13 residues. Germline CDR1 reads MNHEY; CDR2 reads SVGAGI. With 6 bases removed from V and 8 bases from J, the gap between germline ends came to 16 bases. This CDR3 reads CASRRTAERGYTF. The CDR3 nucleotides read TGTGCCAGCAGGAGGACTGCCGAGAGAGGCTACACCTTC.

DNA of the CDR3: TGTGCCAGTAGTTGGACAGGGGTGTCGGGGGAGCTGTTTTTT. Translation gives CASSWTGVSGELFF. This sequence joins TRBV19 and TRBJ2-2, with 9 bases aligning to TRBD1. Germline CDR1 is LNHDA and CDR2 is SQIVND (reference sequence). Losses at the gene ends were 5 bases for V and 8 bases for J; bases not matched to a gene: 6. There are 14 residues in the CDR3.

The CDR3 loop is CASTETGTGNTIYF. The CDR3 DNA is TGTGCCAGTACCGAGACAGGGACTGGAAACACCATATATTTT. This chain joins TRBV19 and TRBJ1-3; 7 bases fit TRBD1. V lost 7 bases and J lost 2; bases outside the gene matches: 5. Germline CDR1 LNHDA, CDR2 SQIVND (reference sequence). The CDR3 is made up of 14 amino acids.

CDR3 bases: TGTGCCAGCACCCCGGGGGGCGGTCGGACTGAAGCTTTCTTT. It codes for CASTPGGGRTEAFF. The chain employs TRBV7-2 and TRBJ1-1, with TRBD1 as a possible D gene (6 bases). The CDR3 runs to 14 residues. The V gene lost 7 bases and the J gene lost 5 bases, with 17 bases spanning the gap. Germline loops: CDR1 SGHTA, CDR2 FQGNSA.